The rows below give T cell receptor beta chains drawn from one sample of a study of blood T cell repertoires in COVID-19. Only in-frame clones appear in the TCRdb table, and some are missing; sequencing was by immunoSEQ multiplex PCR. The table has 39,000 or so clones, approximately 90% seen once. Source material: peripheral blood. The receptors derive from a man aged 45-60 years with active COVID-19. Both conserved end residues are part of each CDR3. D genes are given only for firm matches. Size is stated for part of the rows, as once, few or many counts, or as a class when the clone is expanded.

D | J | size | V | CDR3 | DNA
- | TRBJ1-2 | - | TRBV15 | CATSRGGAGDYGYTF | TGTGCCACCAGCAGAGGAGGAGCGGGGGACTATGGCTACACCTTC
- | TRBJ1-4 | - | TRBV10-3 | CAIGSERGEKLFF | TGTGCCATCGGCTCAGAAAGGGGTGAAAAACTGTTTTTT
- | TRBJ1-5 | - | TRBV7-2 | CASSYRAGDNQPQHF | TGTGCCAGCAGCTACAGGGCAGGGGATAATCAGCCCCAGCATTTT
- | TRBJ2-1 | - | TRBV13 | CASSLGAGGIEQFF | TGTGCCAGCAGCTTAGGAGCCGGGGGTATTGAGCAGTTCTTC
- | TRBJ2-5 | - | TRBV10-3 | CAISESGAQQSFQETQYF | TGTGCCATCAGTGAGTCGGGAGCACAACAATCCTTCCAAGAGACCCAGTACTTC
TRBD2 | TRBJ2-5 | - | TRBV4-2 | CASSQASGNYQETQYF | TGTGCCAGCAGCCAAGCTAGCGGAAACTACCAAGAGACCCAGTACTTC
- | TRBJ1-2 | - | TRBV30 | CAWSQGTNYGYTF | TGTGCCTGGAGCCAGGGGACCAACTATGGCTACACCTTC
- | TRBJ1-2 | - | TRBV6-5 | CASTGGPSNYGYTF | TGTGCCAGCACGGGGGGGCCTTCTAACTATGGCTACACCTTC
TRBD2 | TRBJ2-7 | once | TRBV7-8 | CASSLAAGDLYEQYF | TGTGCCAGCAGCTTAGCGGCGGGGGACCTCTACGAGCAGTACTTC
- | TRBJ1-5 | - | TRBV2 | CASSDGGNQPQHF | TGTGCCAGCAGTGATGGAGGGAATCAGCCCCAGCATTTT